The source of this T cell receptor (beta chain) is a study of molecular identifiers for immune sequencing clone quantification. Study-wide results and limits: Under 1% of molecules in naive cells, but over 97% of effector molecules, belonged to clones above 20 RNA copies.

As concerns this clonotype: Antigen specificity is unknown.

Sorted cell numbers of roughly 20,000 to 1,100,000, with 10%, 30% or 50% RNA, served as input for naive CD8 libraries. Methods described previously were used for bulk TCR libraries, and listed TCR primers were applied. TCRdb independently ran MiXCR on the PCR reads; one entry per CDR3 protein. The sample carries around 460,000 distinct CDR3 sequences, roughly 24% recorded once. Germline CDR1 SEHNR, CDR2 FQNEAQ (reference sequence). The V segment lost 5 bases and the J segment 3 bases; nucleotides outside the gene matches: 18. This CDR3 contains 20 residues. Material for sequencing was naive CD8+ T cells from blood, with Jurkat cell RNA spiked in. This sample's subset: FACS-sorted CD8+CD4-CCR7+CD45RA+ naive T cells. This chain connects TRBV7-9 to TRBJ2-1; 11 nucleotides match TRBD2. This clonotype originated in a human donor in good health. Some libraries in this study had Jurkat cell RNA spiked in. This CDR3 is CASSKSGASGGPPLYNEQFF. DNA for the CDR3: TGTGCCAGCAGCAAAAGCGGTGCTAGCGGGGGGCCTCCGCTCTACAATGAGCAGTTCTTC.